These 32 T cell receptor beta chains originate from one sample sequenced in a study of cytomegalovirus exposure and HLA in healthy donors. Generated by immunoSEQ multiplex PCR, the TCRdb table keeps only in-frame clones and is missing some. The repertoire consists of some 170,000 clones, with approximately 89% occurring once and the leading ten covering approximately 7%. The sample consisted of PBMCs. These receptors all come from a man under 40 in good health and CMV-seropositive.

The chain has TRBV19 and TRBJ2-7; D call uncertain. Trimming shortened V by 7 bases and J by 2 bases, and 15 bases separated the two germline ends. This CDR3 spans 14 amino acids. Germline V CDR1 and CDR2: LNHDA, SQIVND (reference sequence). The CDR3 DNA reads TGTGCCAGTACCGAAGGGAATTCCCCCTACGAGCAGTACTTC. Translating gives CASTEGNSPYEQYF. The full variable domain, rest sourced from reference TRBV19 and TRBJ2-7, is DGGITQSPKYLFRKEGQNVTLSCEQNLNHDAMYWYRQDPGQGLRLIYYSQIVNDFQKGDIAEGYSVSREKKESFPLTVTSAQKNPTAFYLCASTEGNSPYEQYFGPGTRLTVT.

The chain combines TRBV6-5 with TRBJ2-7; D is tentatively TRBD1 or TRBD2 (5 bases each). Germline lookup yields CDR1 MNHEY and CDR2 SVGAGI. The length of the CDR3 is 12 residues. V gave up 6 bases and J gave up 9 bases, with 15 bases separating them. This chain's CDR3 is CASSNRNGGQYF. The CDR3 region has the DNA TGTGCCAGCAGCAACCGTAATGGGGGGCAGTACTTC.

This chain connects TRBV9 to TRBJ2-7; TRBD1 is a possible D gene (6 bases). The germline V and J ends were trimmed by 0 bases and 5 bases, with 12 bases remaining between them. The CDR3 consists of 14 residues. Germline CDR1 SGDLS, CDR2 YYNGEE. The CDR3 coding sequence is TGTGCCAGCAGCGTAGGGCACAGGGTCGACGAGCAGTACTTC. It translates to CASSVGHRVDEQYF.

This chain uses TRBV29-1 with TRBJ2-7; weak D call: TRBD2 (6 bases). Between the trimmed V and J ends, which lost 2 bases and 3 bases, there was a span of 17 bases. The CDR3 is made up of 15 amino acids. Germline-derived CDR1 and CDR2 are SQVTM and ANQGSEA. The CDR3 nucleotides read TGCAGCGTTGAATTCGGGGGAAGACAGAACTACGAGCAGTACTTC. Its translation is CSVEFGGRQNYEQYF.

V is TRBV7-3 and J is TRBJ2-7; 7 bases align to TRBD1. This CDR3 has 15 residues. Germline V gives CDR1 SGHTA, CDR2 FQGTGA. J was trimmed by 5 bases and V by 5 bases; bases with no gene match: 12. The CDR3 protein is CASSPQGFQGDEQYF. The CDR3 DNA reads TGTGCCAGCAGCCCTCAGGGGTTCCAGGGGGACGAGCAGTACTTC.

V usage is TRBV7-2 and J usage is TRBJ1-6, with 7 nucleotides matching TRBD1. The J segment lost 5 bases and the V segment lost 0 bases, leaving 1 base of the junction unmatched. Germline V lookup: CDR1 SGHTA, CDR2 FQGNSA. The CDR3 runs 15 residues. The CDR3 region has the DNA TGTGCCAGCAGCTTAGCGACAGGGAATAATTCACCCCTCCACTTT. Amino acids: CASSLATGNNSPLHF.

The rearrangement joins TRBV9 to TRBJ2-7; 14 nucleotides agree with TRBD2. The trim removed 3 bases at V and 3 bases at J, leaving 2 bases unmatched. The CDR3 is 15 residues long. Looked up from germline, CDR1 is SGDLS and CDR2 is YYNGEE. CDR3 nucleotide sequence: TGTGCCAGCAGCGCGGGACTAGCGGGAGTCTACGAGCAGTACTTC. Its translation: CASSAGLAGVYEQYF.

CDR3 nucleotides: TGTGCCAGCAGCCCGGGGACAGCTAATTCACCCCTCCACTTT. Encoded protein: CASSPGTANSPLHF. The chain links TRBV7-9 to TRBJ1-6; 7 bases are shared with TRBD1. The ends lost 5 bases at V and 6 bases at J; junction bases unmatched: 4. Germline CDR1 and CDR2: SEHNR and FQNEAQ (reference sequence). CDR3 length: 14 amino acids.

The V gene is TRBV5-1, the J gene TRBJ2-3; TRBD1 matches 10 bases. This CDR3 has 16 amino acids. CDR1 and CDR2 from the germline V gene are SGHRS and YFSETQ. Germline trimming cut 0 bases from V and 1 base from J; bases unmatched to any gene: 2. CDR3 sequence: CASSLAGTGGTDTQYF. CDR3 coding DNA: TGCGCCAGCAGCTTGGCCGGGACAGGGGGCACAGATACGCAGTATTTT.

Here the CDR3 reads CASSWTGLNEQYF. The CDR3 coding sequence is TGTGCCAGCAGCTGGACAGGGTTGAACGAGCAGTACTTC. The rearrangement uses TRBV7-9 and TRBJ2-7; the match to TRBD1 covers 8 bases. Germline V gene data show CDR1 as SEHNR and CDR2 as FQNEAQ (reference sequence). This CDR3 comprises 13 residues. V lost 4 bases, J lost 5 bases, and 4 bases stayed unmatched.

The rearrangement uses TRBV27 and TRBJ2-7; a possible D gene is TRBD1 (5 bases). The CDR3 covers 16 residues. Between the trimmed V and J ends, which lost 5 bases and 2 bases, there was a span of 19 bases. Germline V CDR1 and CDR2: MNHEY, SMNVEV (reference sequence). The CDR3 bases are TGTGCCAGCAGTCCCCGAGGACATCTTAAAACCTACGAGCAGTACTTC. This encodes CASSPRGHLKTYEQYF.

The rearrangement joins TRBV18 to TRBJ2-1, with 14 nucleotides matching TRBD2. The V segment lost 3 bases and the J segment 6 bases; nucleotides outside the gene matches: 4. The CDR3 has 16 residues. Germline V lookup: CDR1 KGHSH, CDR2 LQKENI. Here the CDR3 reads CASSPQGLAGVNEQFF. Written as DNA, the CDR3 is TGTGCCAGCTCACCGCAGGGACTAGCGGGAGTCAATGAGCAGTTCTTC. The full variable domain, rest sourced from reference TRBV18 and TRBJ2-1, is NAGVMQNPRHLVRRRGQEARLRCSPMKGHSHVYWYRQLPEEGLKFMVYLQKENIIDESGMPKERFSAEFPKEGPSILRIQQVVRGDSAAYFCASSPQGLAGVNEQFFGPGTRLTVL.

The rearrangement joins TRBV6-5 to TRBJ2-5, with D perhaps TRBD1 (6 bases). V was clipped by 2 bases and J by 1 base, with 8 bases between them. Germline V lookup: CDR1 MNHEY, CDR2 SVGAGI. CDR3 length: 14 amino acids. Written as DNA, the CDR3 is TGTGCCAGCAGTTACAAGGACAGCCAAGAGACCCAGTACTTC. It codes for CASSYKDSQETQYF.

The chain carries TRBV7-2 and TRBJ1-5, with TRBD1 matching 9 bases. Germline trimming cut 5 bases from V and 4 bases from J; bases unmatched to any gene: 9. The CDR3 is 16 residues long. Germline CDR1 reads SGHTA; CDR2 reads FQGNSA. The CDR3 reads CASSVRTGDWNQPQHF. The CDR3, as DNA: TGTGCCAGCAGCGTACGGACAGGGGATTGGAATCAGCCCCAGCATTTT.

The J gene is TRBJ1-1, the V gene TRBV7-9; D is unresolved. Between the trimmed V and J ends, which lost 3 bases and 9 bases, there was a span of 14 bases. Germline CDR1 and CDR2: SEHNR and FQNEAQ (reference sequence). The CDR3 runs 13 residues. The CDR3 reads CASSFEANSKAFF. The DNA of the CDR3 is TGTGCCAGCAGCTTCGAGGCCAACTCAAAAGCTTTCTTT.

The chain couples TRBV27 to TRBJ1-5; unclear D gene. The germline gives CDR1 MNHEY, CDR2 SMNVEV (reference sequence). V dropped 9 bases and J dropped 3 bases, with 18 bases sitting between them. This CDR3 is 15 amino acids long. This CDR3 is CASTSAGNDNQPQHF. CDR3 nucleotides: TGTGCCAGTACCTCCGCGGGAAATGACAATCAGCCCCAGCATTTT.

The chain links TRBV27 to TRBJ2-7; D not resolved. V lost 2 bases and J lost 3, with 8 bases in between. Looked up from germline, CDR1 is MNHEY and CDR2 is SMNVEV (reference sequence). The length of the CDR3 is 13 residues. CDR3 nucleotides: TGTGCCAGCAGTTTAGGGGTGGGCTACGAGCAGTACTTC. Translation gives CASSLGVGYEQYF.

V and J are TRBV7-8 and TRBJ1-5, with D possibly matching TRBD1 (5 bases). Germline V gene data show CDR1 as SGHVS and CDR2 as FQNEAQ. The length of the CDR3 is 15 residues. V was pared by 1 base and J by 7 bases, with 14 bases between. CDR3 DNA sequence: TGTGCCAGCAGCTTAGGGGCAGGGAATGGACAGCCCCAGCATTTT. It yields the protein CASSLGAGNGQPQHF. The full variable domain, rest sourced from reference TRBV7-8 and TRBJ1-5, is GAGVSQSPRYKVAKRGQDVALRCDPISGHVSLFWYQQALGQGPEFLTYFQNEAQLDKSGLPSDRFFAERPEGSVSTLKIQRTQQEDSAVYLCASSLGAGNGQPQHFGDGTRLSIL.

The chain joins TRBV15 to TRBJ2-1; 7 bases map to TRBD2. The CDR3 has 16 amino acids. The V gene's germline CDR1 is LNHNV and CDR2 YYDKDF (reference sequence). V trimming: 2 bases; J trimming: 2 bases; junction bases outside the gene matches: 6. The CDR3 spells CATSRTRGGTYNEQFF. The CDR3 DNA is TGTGCCACCAGCAGAACTCGCGGGGGAACCTACAATGAGCAGTTCTTC.

J is TRBJ2-7 and V is TRBV30; 8 bases line up with TRBD2. CDR3 length: 15 residues. With 4 bases clipped from V and 2 bases from J, the junction kept 10 bases outside the gene matches. CDR1 is GTSNPN, CDR2 SVGIG, per germline (reference sequence). The CDR3 bases are TGTGCCTGGACGGGGGGGACAAGAACCACCTACGAGCAGTACTTC. This encodes CAWTGGTRTTYEQYF.

The chain links TRBV7-6 to TRBJ1-2; 12 bases map to TRBD1. Germline loops: CDR1 SGHVS, CDR2 FNYEAQ. V dropped 5 bases and J dropped 8; count of bases not matched to a gene: 9. The CDR3 runs 15 residues. The CDR3 region has the DNA TGTGCCAGCAGCCAAGCCGGGACAGGGGGCTGGGGCTACACCTTC. Its protein is CASSQAGTGGWGYTF.

This clone was observed a single time. This chain uses TRBV7-6 with TRBJ1-5, with D unclear. The CDR3 covers 14 residues. Trimming took 2 bases from V and 3 from J, leaving 8 bases between them. CDR1 is SGHVS and CDR2 is FNYEAQ in the germline V gene. CDR3 residues: CASSLPGLNQPQHF. CDR3 in DNA: TGTGCCAGCAGCTTACCCGGGCTCAATCAGCCCCAGCATTTT.

V gene TRBV7-6 combines with J gene TRBJ1-3; 7 bases line up with TRBD1. CDR1 is SGHVS, CDR2 FNYEAQ, per germline. The CDR3 length is 13 residues. J lost 5 bases, V lost 4 bases, and 2 bases had no gene match. CDR3 nucleotide sequence: TGTGCCAGCAGCTCTAGGGGGCGAAACACCATATATTTT. Protein: CASSSRGRNTIYF.

This clone was detected once. The chain recombines TRBV15 with TRBJ2-3; perhaps TRBD1 as D (5 bases). CDR3 length equals 15 residues. Germline V gene lookup returns CDR1 LNHNV and CDR2 YYDKDF (reference sequence). V lost 0 bases, J lost 2 bases, and 9 bases lay in between. In nucleotides, the CDR3 is TGTGCCACCAGCAGAGAACAGGACCTCACAGATACGCAGTATTTT. Protein sequence: CATSREQDLTDTQYF.

The chain combines TRBV2 with TRBJ1-5; D gene uncertain. Trimming left V 2 bases short and J 0 bases short, with 8 bases between. The CDR3 spans 15 residues. CDR1 is SNHLY, CDR2 FYNNEI, per germline. CDR3 residues: CASSEPSDSNQPQHF. CDR3 coding DNA: TGTGCCAGCAGTGAACCCTCTGATAGCAATCAGCCCCAGCATTTT.

The chain is built from TRBV4-2 and TRBJ1-2, with D possibly matching TRBD1 (6 bases). The CDR3 extends over 16 amino acids. V lost 0 bases and J lost 2, with 13 bases in between. The germline V gene encodes CDR1 LGHNA and CDR2 YNFKEQ. CDR3 in DNA: TGTGCCAGCAGCCAAGAGTATGCAGGGGTAAACTATGGCTACACCTTC. It translates to CASSQEYAGVNYGYTF.

The chain combines TRBV28 with TRBJ2-3; TRBD2 aligns across 7 bases. With 6 bases clipped from V and 1 base from J, the junction kept 4 bases outside the gene matches. Germline V lookup: CDR1 MDHEN, CDR2 SYDVKM. This CDR3 spans 14 amino acids. The CDR3 loop reads CASRGGIGTDTQYF. The CDR3 DNA sequence: TGTGCCAGCAGGGGGGGGATCGGCACAGATACGCAGTATTTT.

This clone was seen just once. The V and J genes are TRBV28 and TRBJ2-7; no reliable D call. V lost 3 bases and J lost 7, with 7 bases in between. CDR1 and CDR2 from the germline V gene are MDHEN and SYDVKM. The length of the CDR3 is 11 residues. The CDR3 nucleotides read TGTGCCAGCAGTTTGGTGAGAGAGCAGTACTTC. Translating gives CASSLVREQYF.

This chain connects TRBV5-1 to TRBJ1-2; 7 bases map to TRBD1. CDR1 and CDR2 from the germline V gene are SGHRS and YFSETQ. After removal of 0 bases from V and 7 bases from J, the junction contained 6 bases not matched to a gene. The CDR3 extends over 14 amino acids. CDR3 residues: CASSLGQGIRGYTF. CDR3 sequence (DNA): TGCGCCAGCAGCTTGGGACAGGGAATTCGTGGCTACACCTTC. Supplemented by reference TRBV5-1 and TRBJ1-2, the full variable domain reads KAGVTQTPRYLIKTRGQQVTLSCSPISGHRSVSWYQQTPGQGLQFLFEYFSETQRNKGNFPGRFSGRQFSNSRSEMNVSTLELGDSALYLCASSLGQGIRGYTFGSGTRLTVV.

The chain employs TRBV10-3 and TRBJ2-7; 9 bases fit TRBD1. V shed 3 bases, J shed 3 bases, and the junction held 3 bases outside the gene matches. CDR3 length: 14 residues. CDR1 and CDR2 (germline): ENHRY, SYGVKD. The CDR3 DNA reads as TGTGCCATCAGTGACGCGGACAGGGGCTACGAGCAGTACTTC. Translated, it gives CAISDADRGYEQYF.

This rearrangement joins TRBV19 to TRBJ1-1; TRBD1 might be the D (6 bases). Deletions cut 0 bases from V and 10 bases from J, with 15 bases between. The CDR3 sequence is 14 residues long. The germline CDR1 and CDR2 sequences are LNHDA and SQIVND (reference sequence). For the CDR3, the DNA is TGTGCCAGTAGTATAGATAAAGGGACATTCGGAGCTTTCTTT. This gives the protein CASSIDKGTFGAFF.

The chain combines TRBV5-1 with TRBJ2-1; 8 bases are a match to TRBD1. Trimming at V came to 4 bases and at J to 7 bases, leaving 7 bases not matched to a gene. The CDR3 has 14 amino acids. Per the germline V gene, CDR1 is SGHRS and CDR2 is YFSETQ. In DNA, the CDR3 is TGCGCCAGCAGCCCCGGACAGGGAGTTAATGAGCAGTTCTTC. Protein sequence: CASSPGQGVNEQFF.